A selection of T cell receptor beta chains follows, all from one sample in a study of CD8 T cell repertoires and HIV-1 epitope variants. Profiling relied on immunoSEQ multiplex PCR, and the TCRdb table lists in-frame clones only, not all of them. This sample yields about 5,400 clones, of which around 63% are seen a single time; roughly two fifths belongs to the top ten. Antigens for these TCRs are unknown. The source material was cultured CD8+ T cells derived from PBMCs. The receptors here all came from a male donor with HIV. The CDR3 runs from the conserved cysteine through the conserved F or W. The order of the fields is clone size, CDR3 length, D gene, J gene, V gene, CDR3 DNA, CDR3 protein. The D gene is left open where the match is weak. Clone size appears in some rows only: once, few, many, or a class for an expanded clone.

>NA|15|TRBD1|TRBJ1-4|TRBV6-6
TGTGCCAGCAGTGATTGGACAGGGGGAGATGAAAAACTGTTTTTT
CASSDWTGGDEKLFF
>NA|15|TRBD2|TRBJ2-7|TRBV27
TGTGCCAGCAGTTTAGGGCTCGGCGGGAGGTACGAGCAGTACTTC
CASSLGLGGRYEQYF
>NA|14|NA|TRBJ2-1|TRBV9
TGTGCCAGCAGCACGGCAGAAACCTACAATGAGCAGTTCTTC
CASSTAETYNEQFF
>few|15|TRBD2|TRBJ2-1|TRBV30
TGTGCCTTTTCCCCCGGGACTAGCGGGGCGGATGAGCAGTTCTTC
CAFSPGTSGADEQFF
>NA|14|NA|TRBJ2-7|TRBV7-8
TGTGCCAGCAGCCCAACGAGGGGGATCGACGAGCAGTACTTC
CASSPTRGIDEQYF
>once|15|NA|TRBJ1-5|TRBV6-6
TGTGCCAGCAGTGGGGGGCAGGGGATACATCAGCCCCAGCATTTT
CASSGGQGIHQPQHF
>NA|14|TRBD1|TRBJ2-1|TRBV28
TGTGCCAGCAGCCCCGGGACAGGGGTTAATGAGCAGTTCTTC
CASSPGTGVNEQFF
>NA|15|NA|TRBJ1-2|TRBV6-5
TGTGCCAGCAGTTACTCACAGGACTCTAACTATGGCTACACCTTC
CASSYSQDSNYGYTF
>NA|14|NA|TRBJ2-7|TRBV5-5
TGTGCCAGCAGGATAGGGCAGGGCTCCTACGAGCAGTACTTC
CASRIGQGSYEQYF
>NA|16|TRBD2|TRBJ2-1|TRBV6-5
TGTGCCAGCAGTTACTCCCCTAGCGGGAGAAACAATGAGCAGTTCTTC
CASSYSPSGRNNEQFF
>NA|15|TRBD2|TRBJ2-7|TRBV29-1
TGCAGCGTTGAAGATAAGCGGGAGGGAACCTACGAGCAGTACTTC
CSVEDKREGTYEQYF
>NA|14|NA|TRBJ1-2|TRBV5-1
TGCGCCAGCAGCCCCGTCCCGGGAGAGGGCCGCTACACCTTC
CASSPVPGEGRYTF
>NA|14|TRBD1|TRBJ2-7|TRBV7-9
TGTGCCAGCAGCCCCATGACAGGGGCCTACGAGCAGTACTTC
CASSPMTGAYEQYF
>NA|16|TRBD1|TRBJ1-5|TRBV7-2
TGTGCCAGCAGCCCAGGGGGGGGGCGATTCAATCAGCCCCAGCATTTT
CASSPGGGRFNQPQHF
>once|16|TRBD2|TRBJ2-1|TRBV19
TGTGCCAGTAGTATTCTAGGACTAGCCTCCTACAATGAGCAGTTCTTC
CASSILGLASYNEQFF
>NA|14|NA|TRBJ2-5|TRBV21-1
TGTGCCAGCTGCAAGGGGATGGAAGAAGAGACCCAGTACTTC
CASCKGMEEETQYF
>few|13|NA|TRBJ1-1|TRBV28
TGTGCCAGCAGTTTATTGGGTAGGACTGAAGCTTTCTTT
CASSLLGRTEAFF
>NA|15|NA|TRBJ1-1|TRBV15
TGTGCCACCAGCAGGGAACGGAATGGGGGCACTGAAGCTTTCTTT
CATSRERNGGTEAFF
>NA|13|NA|TRBJ1-1|TRBV19
TGTGCCAGTAGTATAGTGGGGGACGCTGAAGCTTTCTTT
CASSIVGDAEAFF
>NA|14|NA|TRBJ2-3|TRBV5-6
TGTGCCAGCAGCTTTTCTCCGGATTCAGATACGCAGTATTTT
CASSFSPDSDTQYF
>NA|13|NA|TRBJ1-2|TRBV28
TGTGCCAGCAGCCCCCAGGGCTACTATGGCTACACCTTC
CASSPQGYYGYTF
>NA|15|NA|TRBJ2-7|TRBV13
TGTGCCAGCAGCTTAGGTCAGGGAGTAATCCACGAGCAGTACTTC
CASSLGQGVIHEQYF
>NA|16|NA|TRBJ2-6|TRBV7-8
TGTGCCAGCAGTGCCGAAGACAAGGCTGGGGCCAACGTCCTGACTTTC
CASSAEDKAGANVLTF
>NA|14|NA|TRBJ1-2|TRBV4-3
TGCGCCAGCAGCCAAGGTGCCGACCACTATGGCTACACCTTC
CASSQGADHYGYTF
>NA|17|TRBD1|TRBJ1-3|TRBV19
TGTGCCAGTATTGGGGCAGGGGGAGCCGTTTATGGAAACACCATATATTTT
CASIGAGGAVYGNTIYF
>few|13|NA|TRBJ1-6|TRBV7-8
TGTGCCAGCAGCTTAGCGGTGGGGGGGGTCCTCCACTTT
CASSLAVGGVLHF
>NA|14|TRBD1|TRBJ2-2|TRBV4-3
TGCGCCAGCTCCGGGACAGGGGTTACCGGGGAGCTGTTTTTT
CASSGTGVTGELFF
>NA|14|TRBD1|TRBJ2-1|TRBV19
TGTGCCAGTAGTAGGGGACAGGGTAGAAGTGAGCAGTTCTTC
CASSRGQGRSEQFF
>NA|16|TRBD2|TRBJ2-1|TRBV7-9
TGTGCCAGCACCACTCCACCTAGCGGGAGATCGGGTGAGCAGTTCTTC
CASTTPPSGRSGEQFF
>NA|12|NA|TRBJ2-3|TRBV9
TGTGCCAGCAACACGGGGACGGATACGCAGTATTTT
CASNTGTDTQYF
>few|13|NA|TRBJ2-7|TRBV9
TGTGCCAGCAGCGTAGAAGGGTCCTACGAGCAGTACTTC
CASSVEGSYEQYF
>medium-sized|14|NA|TRBJ2-2|TRBV14
TGTGCCAGCAGGCTAGAAGCGAACACCGGGGAGCTGTTTTTT
CASRLEANTGELFF
>NA|15|NA|TRBJ2-7|TRBV21-1
TGTGCCAGCAGCCTACCGGGCCAAATAACGAACGAGCAGTACTTC
CASSLPGQITNEQYF
>NA|15|TRBD1|TRBJ2-2|TRBV6-5
TGTGCCAGCTGGGTGGGACAGGGGGCAATCGGGGAGCTGTTTTTT
CASWVGQGAIGELFF
>NA|17|TRBD2|TRBJ2-1|TRBV4-1
TGCGCCAGCAGCCAAGACCGCCCTAGCGGGGTTTACAATGAGCAGTTCTTC
CASSQDRPSGVYNEQFF
>few|15|NA|TRBJ1-6|TRBV6-1
TGTGCCAGCAGTCGACAGCCGAAGGATAATTCACCCCTCCACTTT
CASSRQPKDNSPLHF
>NA|14|NA|TRBJ2-1|TRBV4-2
TGTGCCAGCAGCCGGGACTCCTTTTTAGATGAGCAGTTCTTC
CASSRDSFLDEQFF
>NA|14|NA|TRBJ2-2|TRBV11-2
TGTGCCAGCAGCGTAACAGCGAACACCGGGGAGCTGTTTTTT
CASSVTANTGELFF
>NA|13|TRBD1|TRBJ1-2|TRBV5-4
TGTGCCAGCTCTGACAGGGGTGGATATGGCTACACCTTC
CASSDRGGYGYTF
>NA|15|NA|TRBJ1-1|TRBV19
TGTGCCACTTCGGGAAGTACGACGTCCGATACTGAAGCTTTCTTT
CATSGSTTSDTEAFF
>once|15|TRBD1|TRBJ1-2|TRBV5-4
TGTGCCAGCATCGATCGGGACAGGGCAAACTATGGCTACACCTTC
CASIDRDRANYGYTF
>once|15|NA|TRBJ1-1|TRBV11-3
TGTGCCAGCAGCTTAGAATGGACTGAGAACACTGAAGCTTTCTTT
CASSLEWTENTEAFF
>NA|15|NA|TRBJ1-5|TRBV27
TGTGCCAGCAGTCCATTGGGTCCCGTGGGACAGCCCCAGCATTTT
CASSPLGPVGQPQHF
>NA|16|NA|TRBJ1-1|TRBV13
TGTGCCAGCAGCTTAGGCCCCCAGGAGGCCAACACTGAAGCTTTCTTT
CASSLGPQEANTEAFF
>few|13|NA|TRBJ1-5|TRBV4-1
TGCGCCAGCAGCCAAGAGTGGGGTCAGCCCCAGCATTTT
CASSQEWGQPQHF
>NA|14|NA|TRBJ1-2|TRBV9
TGTGCCAGCAGCGACGGGGTGGTTACCTATGGCTACACCTTC
CASSDGVVTYGYTF
>NA|13|TRBD1|TRBJ1-5|TRBV19
TGTGCCAGTAGCGGGACAGGCAATCAGCCCCAGCATTTT
CASSGTGNQPQHF
>few|15|TRBD1|TRBJ1-5|TRBV7-9
TGTGCCAGCAGCCTGACAGGGGACCCCAATCAGCCCCAGCATTTT
CASSLTGDPNQPQHF
>few|12|TRBD1|TRBJ2-7|TRBV10-3
TGTGCCACCGGGACAGGCTCCTACGAGCAGTACTTC
CATGTGSYEQYF
>once|13|NA|TRBJ1-2|TRBV14
TGTGCCAGCAGCCAGAGGACGGACTATGGCTACACCTTC
CASSQRTDYGYTF
>NA|15|NA|TRBJ2-6|TRBV4-3
TGCGCCAGCAGCCAAGAAAGGGTGGGGGCCAACGTCCTGGCTTTC
CASSQERVGANVLAF
>NA|11|TRBD1|TRBJ1-2|TRBV29-1
TGCAGCGTGAGGACAGGGGTCGGCTACACCTTC
CSVRTGVGYTF